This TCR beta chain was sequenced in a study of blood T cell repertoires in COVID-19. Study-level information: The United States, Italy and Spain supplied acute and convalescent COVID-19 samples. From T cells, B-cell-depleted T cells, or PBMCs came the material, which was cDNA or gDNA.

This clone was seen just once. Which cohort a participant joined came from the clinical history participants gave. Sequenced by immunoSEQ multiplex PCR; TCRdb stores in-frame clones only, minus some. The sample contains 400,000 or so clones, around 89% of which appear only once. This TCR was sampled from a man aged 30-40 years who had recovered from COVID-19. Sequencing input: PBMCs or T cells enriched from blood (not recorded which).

The CDR3 loop reads CASSLGSGGSNEQFF. DNA for the CDR3: TGTGCCAGCAGCTTGGGGTCAGGCGGGAGCAATGAGCAGTTCTTC. The J gene is TRBJ2-1, the V gene TRBV13, with 7 bases matching TRBD2. The CDR3 length is 15 residues. Trimming cost V 3 bases and J 6 bases; bases outside gene matches: 8. Germline CDR1 reads PRHDT; CDR2 reads FYEKMQ (reference sequence).